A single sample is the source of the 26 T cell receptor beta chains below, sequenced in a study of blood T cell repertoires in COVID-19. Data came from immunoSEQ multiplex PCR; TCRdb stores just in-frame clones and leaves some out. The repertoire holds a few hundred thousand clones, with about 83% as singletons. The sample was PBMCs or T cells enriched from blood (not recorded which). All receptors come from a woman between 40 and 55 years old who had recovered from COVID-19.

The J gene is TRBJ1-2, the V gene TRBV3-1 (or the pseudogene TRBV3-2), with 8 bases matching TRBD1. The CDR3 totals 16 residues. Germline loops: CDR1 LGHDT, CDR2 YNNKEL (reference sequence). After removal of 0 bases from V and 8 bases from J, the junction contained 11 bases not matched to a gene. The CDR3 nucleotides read TGTGCCAGCAGCCAAGATACGACAGGGGCGATAACGGGCTACACCTTC. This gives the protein CASSQDTTGAITGYTF.

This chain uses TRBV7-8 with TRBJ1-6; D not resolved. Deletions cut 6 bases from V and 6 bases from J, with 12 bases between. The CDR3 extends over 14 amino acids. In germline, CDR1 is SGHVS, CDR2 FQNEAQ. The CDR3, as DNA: TGTGCCAGCAGGACCGGGATTTTTAATTCACCCCTCCACTTT. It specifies CASRTGIFNSPLHF.

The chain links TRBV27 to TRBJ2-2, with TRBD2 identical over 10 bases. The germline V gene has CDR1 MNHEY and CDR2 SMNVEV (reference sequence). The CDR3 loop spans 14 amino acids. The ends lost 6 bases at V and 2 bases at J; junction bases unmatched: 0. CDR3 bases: TGTGCCAGCAGACTAGCGGGAAACACCGGGGAGCTGTTTTTT. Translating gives CASRLAGNTGELFF.

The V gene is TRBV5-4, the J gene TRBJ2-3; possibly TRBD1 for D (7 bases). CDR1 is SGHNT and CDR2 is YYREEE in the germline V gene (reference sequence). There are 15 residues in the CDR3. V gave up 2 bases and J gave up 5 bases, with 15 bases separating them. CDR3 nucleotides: TGTGCCAGCAGCTTCATAGGGCAGGGGGGAGATACGCAGTATTTT. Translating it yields CASSFIGQGGDTQYF.

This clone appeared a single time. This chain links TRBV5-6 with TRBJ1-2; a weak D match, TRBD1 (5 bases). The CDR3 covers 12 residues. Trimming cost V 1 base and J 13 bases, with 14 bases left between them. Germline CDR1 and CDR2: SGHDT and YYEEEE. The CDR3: CASSLPQGISTF. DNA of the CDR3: TGTGCCAGCAGCTTGCCGCAGGGAATAAGCACCTTC.

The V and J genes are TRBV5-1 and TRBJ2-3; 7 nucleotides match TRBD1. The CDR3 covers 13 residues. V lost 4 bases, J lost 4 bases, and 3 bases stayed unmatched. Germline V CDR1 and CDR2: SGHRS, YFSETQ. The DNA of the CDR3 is TGCGCCAGCAGCATCACAGGGGCAGATACGCAGTATTTT. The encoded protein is CASSITGADTQYF.

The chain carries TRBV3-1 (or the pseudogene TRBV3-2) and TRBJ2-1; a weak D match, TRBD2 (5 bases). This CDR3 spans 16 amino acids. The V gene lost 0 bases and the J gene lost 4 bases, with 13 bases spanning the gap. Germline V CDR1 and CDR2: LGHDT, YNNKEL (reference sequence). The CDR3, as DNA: TGTGCCAGCAGCCAAGATATCAGGACTGTATACAATGAGCAGTTCTTC. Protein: CASSQDIRTVYNEQFF.

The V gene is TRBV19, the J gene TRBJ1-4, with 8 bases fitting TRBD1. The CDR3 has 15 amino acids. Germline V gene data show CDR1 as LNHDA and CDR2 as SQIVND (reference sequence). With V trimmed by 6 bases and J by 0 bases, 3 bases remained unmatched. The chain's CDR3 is CASRGTGATNEKLFF. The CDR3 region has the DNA TGTGCCAGTAGAGGGACAGGTGCAACTAATGAAAAACTGTTTTTT.

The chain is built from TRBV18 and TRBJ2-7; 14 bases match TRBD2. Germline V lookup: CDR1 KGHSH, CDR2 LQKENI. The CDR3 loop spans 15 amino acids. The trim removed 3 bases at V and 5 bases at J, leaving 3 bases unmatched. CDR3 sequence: CASSPGTSGSHEQYF. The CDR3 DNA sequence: TGTGCCAGCTCACCCGGGACTAGCGGGAGCCACGAGCAGTACTTC. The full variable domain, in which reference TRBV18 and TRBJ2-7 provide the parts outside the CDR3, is NAGVMQNPRHLVRRRGQEARLRCSPMKGHSHVYWYRQLPEEGLKFMVYLQKENIIDESGMPKERFSAEFPKEGPSILRIQQVVRGDSAAYFCASSPGTSGSHEQYFGPGTRLTVT.

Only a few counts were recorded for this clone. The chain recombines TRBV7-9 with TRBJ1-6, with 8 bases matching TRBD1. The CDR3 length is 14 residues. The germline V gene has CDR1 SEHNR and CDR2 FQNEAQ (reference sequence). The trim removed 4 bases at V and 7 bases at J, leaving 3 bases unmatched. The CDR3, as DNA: TGTGCCAGCAGCTCGGACAGGGACAATTCACCCCTCCACTTT. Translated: CASSSDRDNSPLHF. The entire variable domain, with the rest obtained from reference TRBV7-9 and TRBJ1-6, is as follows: DTGVSQNPRHKITKRGQNVTFRCDPISEHNRLYWYRQTLGQGPEFLTYFQNEAQLEKSRLLSDRFSAERPKGSFSTLEIQRTEQGDSAMYLCASSSDRDNSPLHFGNGTRLTVT.

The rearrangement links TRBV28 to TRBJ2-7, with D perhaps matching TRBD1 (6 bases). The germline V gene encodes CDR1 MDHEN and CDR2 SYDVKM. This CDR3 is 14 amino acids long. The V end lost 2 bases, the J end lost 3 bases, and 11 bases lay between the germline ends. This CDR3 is CASSLGGGGYEQYF. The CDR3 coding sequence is TGTGCCAGCAGTTTAGGTGGGGGCGGCTACGAGCAGTACTTC.

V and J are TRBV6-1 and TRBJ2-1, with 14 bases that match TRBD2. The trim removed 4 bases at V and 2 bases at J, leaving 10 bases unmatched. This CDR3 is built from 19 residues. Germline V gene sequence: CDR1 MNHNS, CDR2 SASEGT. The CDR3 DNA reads TGTGCCAGCAGTGGGGCCGGGACTAGCGGGAGTGGCCCCTACAATGAGCAGTTCTTC. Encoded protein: CASSGAGTSGSGPYNEQFF.

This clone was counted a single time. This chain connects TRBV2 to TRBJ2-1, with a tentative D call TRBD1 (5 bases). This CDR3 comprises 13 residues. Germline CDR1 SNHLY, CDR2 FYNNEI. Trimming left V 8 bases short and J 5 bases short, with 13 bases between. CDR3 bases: TGTGCCAGCCTGGAACAAGGGGACAATGAGCAGTTCTTC. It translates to CASLEQGDNEQFF. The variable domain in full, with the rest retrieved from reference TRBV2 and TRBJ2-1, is EPEVTQTPSHQVTQMGQEVILRCVPISNHLYFYWYRQILGQKVEFLVSFYNNEISEKSEIFDDQFSVERPDGSNFTLKIRSTKLEDSAMYFCASLEQGDNEQFFGPGTRLTVL.

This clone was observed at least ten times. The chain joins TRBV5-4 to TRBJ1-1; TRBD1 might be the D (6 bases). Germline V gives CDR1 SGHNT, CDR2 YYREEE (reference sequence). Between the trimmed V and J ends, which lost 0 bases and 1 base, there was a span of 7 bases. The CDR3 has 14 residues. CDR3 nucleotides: TGTGCCAGCAGCTTGGCAGGGGCGAACACTGAAGCTTTCTTT. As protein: CASSLAGANTEAFF.

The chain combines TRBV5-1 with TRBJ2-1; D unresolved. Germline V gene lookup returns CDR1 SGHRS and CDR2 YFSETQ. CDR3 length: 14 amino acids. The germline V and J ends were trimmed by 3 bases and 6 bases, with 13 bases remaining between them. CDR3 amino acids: CASSSFLVGNEQFF. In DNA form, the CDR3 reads TGCGCCAGCAGCTCCTTTCTAGTGGGCAATGAGCAGTTCTTC.

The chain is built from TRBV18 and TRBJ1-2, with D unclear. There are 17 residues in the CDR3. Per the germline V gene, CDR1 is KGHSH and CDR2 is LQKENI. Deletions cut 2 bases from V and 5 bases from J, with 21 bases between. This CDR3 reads CASSPNSLPNTGYGYTF. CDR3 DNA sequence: TGTGCCAGCTCACCAAACAGCCTTCCGAACACGGGGTATGGCTACACCTTC.

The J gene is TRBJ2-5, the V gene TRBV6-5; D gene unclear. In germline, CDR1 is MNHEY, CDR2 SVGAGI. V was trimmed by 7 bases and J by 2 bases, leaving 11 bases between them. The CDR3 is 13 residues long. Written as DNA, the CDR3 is TGTGCCAGCACCCCCCCCGGGCAAGAGACCCAGTACTTC. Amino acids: CASTPPGQETQYF.

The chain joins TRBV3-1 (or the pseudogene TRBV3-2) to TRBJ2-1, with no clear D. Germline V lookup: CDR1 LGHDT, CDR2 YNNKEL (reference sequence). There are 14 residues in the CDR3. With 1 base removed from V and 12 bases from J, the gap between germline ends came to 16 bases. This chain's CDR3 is CASSQAASHMSQFF. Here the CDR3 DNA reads TGTGCCAGCAGCCAAGCCGCTAGTCACATGTCGCAGTTCTTC.

The chain's CDR3 is CASSWGQGLDEQFF. In DNA, the CDR3 is TGTGCCAGTAGTTGGGGACAGGGGTTAGATGAGCAGTTCTTC. The V gene is TRBV19, the J gene TRBJ2-1, with 10 bases lining up with TRBD1. The germline V gene has CDR1 LNHDA and CDR2 SQIVND (reference sequence). The trim removed 5 bases at V and 8 bases at J, leaving 6 bases unmatched. This CDR3 is built from 14 residues.

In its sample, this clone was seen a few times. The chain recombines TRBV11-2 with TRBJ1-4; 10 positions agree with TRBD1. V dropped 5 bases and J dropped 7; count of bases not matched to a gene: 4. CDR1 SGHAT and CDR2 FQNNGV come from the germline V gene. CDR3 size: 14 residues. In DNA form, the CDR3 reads TGTGCCAGCAGCAGGGACAGGGGCTCTGAAAAACTGTTTTTT. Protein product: CASSRDRGSEKLFF.

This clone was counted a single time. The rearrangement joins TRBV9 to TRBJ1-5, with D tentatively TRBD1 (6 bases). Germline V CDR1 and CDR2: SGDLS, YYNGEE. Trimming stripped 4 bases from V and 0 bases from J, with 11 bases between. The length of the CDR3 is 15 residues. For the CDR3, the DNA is TGTGCCAGCAGCACCAGGGGTTATAGCAATCAGCCCCAGCATTTT. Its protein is CASSTRGYSNQPQHF.

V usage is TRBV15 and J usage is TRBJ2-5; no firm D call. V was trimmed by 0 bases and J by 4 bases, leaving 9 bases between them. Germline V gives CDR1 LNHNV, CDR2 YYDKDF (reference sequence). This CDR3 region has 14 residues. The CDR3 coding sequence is TGTGCCACCAGCAGAGATATCGTGTTAGAGACCCAGTACTTC. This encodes CATSRDIVLETQYF.

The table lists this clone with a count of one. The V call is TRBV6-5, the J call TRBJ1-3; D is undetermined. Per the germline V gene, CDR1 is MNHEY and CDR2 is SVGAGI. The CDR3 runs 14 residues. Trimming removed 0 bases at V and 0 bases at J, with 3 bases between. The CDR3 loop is CASSYSSSGNTIYF. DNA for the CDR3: TGTGCCAGCAGTTACTCGAGCTCTGGAAACACCATATATTTT.

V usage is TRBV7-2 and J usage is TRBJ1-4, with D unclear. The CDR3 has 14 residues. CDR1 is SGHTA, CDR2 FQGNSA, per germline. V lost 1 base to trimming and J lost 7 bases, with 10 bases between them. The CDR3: CASSLGRSSEKLFF. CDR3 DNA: TGTGCCAGCAGCTTAGGCCGGAGTTCTGAAAAACTGTTTTTT.

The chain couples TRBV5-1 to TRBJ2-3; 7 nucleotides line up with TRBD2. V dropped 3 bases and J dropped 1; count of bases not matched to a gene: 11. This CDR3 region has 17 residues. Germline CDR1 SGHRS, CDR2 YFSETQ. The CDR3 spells CASSWGTLAEGTDTQYF. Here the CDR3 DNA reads TGCGCCAGCAGCTGGGGGACCCTAGCGGAGGGCACAGATACGCAGTATTTT.

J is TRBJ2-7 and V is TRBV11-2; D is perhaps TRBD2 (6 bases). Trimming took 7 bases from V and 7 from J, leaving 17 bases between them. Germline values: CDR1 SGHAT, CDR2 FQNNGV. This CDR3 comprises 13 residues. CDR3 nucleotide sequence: TGTGCCAGCACCTCCGGGACTTATGGAGAGCAGTACTTC. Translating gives CASTSGTYGEQYF.